These 9 T cell receptor beta chains originate from one sample sequenced in a study of OX40 agonist ivuxolimab in advanced cancers. The library was generated by the immunoSEQ multiplex PCR assay. The clones in this table, taken by TCRdb from immuneACCESS, are in-frame only. Not every clone is retained; where verified, under half of the shortfall comes from an unresolved V gene, and the cause of the rest is unknown. For this sample there are about 58,000 clones; 80% to 90% appear just once. The ten largest make up roughly 3% of the sample. This specimen was CD4+ or CD8+ T cells sorted from blood, taken in a trial of the OX40 agonist ivuxolimab. All receptors derive from an adult with an advanced solid tumor such as melanoma, head and neck, liver or kidney cancer.

This clone was observed a single time. V usage is TRBV28 and J usage is TRBJ2-3; D unresolved. Per germline, CDR1 MDHEN and CDR2 SYDVKM. The CDR3 extends over 16 amino acids. Trimming left V 1 base short and J 2 bases short, with 13 bases between. This chain's CDR3 is CASSLFEGSFTDTQYF. CDR3 bases: TGTGCCAGCAGTTTATTTGAAGGGTCCTTCACAGATACGCAGTATTTT.

For the CDR3, the DNA is TGTGCCAGCAGCCTATGGACAGGGTACTTTGCGAGCAATCAGCCCCAGCATTTT. Translation: CASSLWTGYFASNQPQHF. This rearrangement joins TRBV7-9 to TRBJ1-5; 8 nucleotides match TRBD1. This CDR3 is built from 18 residues. The junction had 13 bases not matched to a gene; V was cut back by 5 bases and J by 1 base. The germline gives CDR1 SEHNR, CDR2 FQNEAQ (reference sequence).

The rearrangement joins TRBV2 to TRBJ1-3; D not resolved. The ends were cut back, 8 bases at V and 0 bases at J, with 8 bases in the middle. This CDR3 is built from 13 residues. Per the germline V gene, CDR1 is SNHLY and CDR2 is FYNNEI. The CDR3 DNA follows: TGTGCCAGCGGACTCTACTCTGGAAACACCATATATTTT. Protein product: CASGLYSGNTIYF. Full variable domain (outside the CDR3, taken from reference TRBV2 and TRBJ1-3): EPEVTQTPSHQVTQMGQEVILRCVPISNHLYFYWYRQILGQKVEFLVSFYNNEISEKSEIFDDQFSVERPDGSNFTLKIRSTKLEDSAMYFCASGLYSGNTIYFGEGSWLTVV.

V is TRBV5-8 and J is TRBJ2-7; D gene unclear. Germline V gene sequence: CDR1 SGHTS, CDR2 YDEGEE. V was clipped by 6 bases and J by 3 bases, with 10 bases between them. The CDR3 covers 12 residues. Here the CDR3 DNA reads TGTGCCAGCAACAAAGGACGCTACGAGCAGTACTTC. Its translation: CASNKGRYEQYF.

This sequence joins TRBV27 and TRBJ2-1; D might be TRBD2 (7 bases). Deletions cut 6 bases from V and 4 bases from J, with 19 bases between. Germline loops: CDR1 MNHEY, CDR2 SMNVEV (reference sequence). The CDR3 spans 16 residues. The CDR3 DNA is TGTGCCAGCAGGGGGGAGGGGGGCTCCAATTACAATGAGCAGTTCTTC. Protein product: CASRGEGGSNYNEQFF.

The chain links TRBV27 to TRBJ2-3; D might be TRBD1 (6 bases). V was pared by 9 bases and J by 2 bases, with 21 bases between. There are 16 residues in the CDR3. Germline loops: CDR1 MNHEY, CDR2 SMNVEV (reference sequence). The CDR3 spells CASKRAAGVFTDTQYF. DNA for the CDR3: TGTGCCAGTAAGAGAGCAGCAGGGGTATTCACAGATACGCAGTATTTT.

The chain has TRBV19 and TRBJ2-2; D is ambiguous. There are 18 residues in the CDR3. V dropped 9 bases and J dropped 6 bases, with 29 bases sitting between them. The germline V gene encodes CDR1 LNHDA and CDR2 SQIVND (reference sequence). The CDR3 nucleotides read TGTGCCAGCCACCCAAGGGTAGGTGTCCGGACCCACGCCGGGGAGCTGTTTTTT. Translating gives CASHPRVGVRTHAGELFF.

The chain has TRBV14 and TRBJ1-4; perhaps TRBD1 as D (6 bases). The CDR3 spans 16 residues. Germline lookup yields CDR1 SGHDN and CDR2 FVKESK. V lost 0 bases to trimming and J lost 4 bases, with 12 bases between them. CDR3 in DNA: TGTGCCAGCAGCCAAGATTTACGGACAGTTAATGAAAAACTGTTTTTT. Protein sequence: CASSQDLRTVNEKLFF. The full variable domain, with the rest looked up from reference TRBV14 and TRBJ1-4, is EAGVTQFPSHSVIEKGQTVTLRCDPISGHDNLYWYRRVMGKEIKFLLHFVKESKQDESGMPNNRFLAERTGGTYSTLKVQPAELEDSGVYFCASSQDLRTVNEKLFFGSGTQLSVL.

The chain is built from TRBV10-3 and TRBJ2-3; D is ambiguous. This CDR3 has 12 residues. V was pared by 3 bases and J by 6 bases, with 7 bases between. The germline V gene has CDR1 ENHRY and CDR2 SYGVKD. The CDR3 is CAISEMWDTQYF. The CDR3 bases are TGTGCCATCAGTGAAATGTGGGATACGCAGTATTTT.